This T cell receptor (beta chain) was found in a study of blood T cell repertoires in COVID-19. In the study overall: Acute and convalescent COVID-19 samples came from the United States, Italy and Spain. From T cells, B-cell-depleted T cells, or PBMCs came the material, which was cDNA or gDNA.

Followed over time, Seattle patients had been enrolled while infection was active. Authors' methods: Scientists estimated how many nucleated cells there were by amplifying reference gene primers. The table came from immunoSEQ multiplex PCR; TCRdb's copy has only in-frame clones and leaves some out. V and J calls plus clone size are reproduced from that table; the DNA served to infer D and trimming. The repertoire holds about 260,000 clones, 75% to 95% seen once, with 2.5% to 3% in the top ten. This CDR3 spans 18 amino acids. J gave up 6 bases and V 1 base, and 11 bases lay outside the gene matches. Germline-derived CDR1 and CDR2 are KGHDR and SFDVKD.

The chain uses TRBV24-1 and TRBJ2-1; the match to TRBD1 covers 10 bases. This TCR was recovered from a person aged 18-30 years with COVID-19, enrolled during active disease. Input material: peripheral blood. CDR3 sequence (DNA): TGTGCCACCAGTGATTTCCGTCCTGGGACAGGGGAGTCCAATGAGCAGTTCTTC. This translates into CATSDFRPGTGESNEQFF.